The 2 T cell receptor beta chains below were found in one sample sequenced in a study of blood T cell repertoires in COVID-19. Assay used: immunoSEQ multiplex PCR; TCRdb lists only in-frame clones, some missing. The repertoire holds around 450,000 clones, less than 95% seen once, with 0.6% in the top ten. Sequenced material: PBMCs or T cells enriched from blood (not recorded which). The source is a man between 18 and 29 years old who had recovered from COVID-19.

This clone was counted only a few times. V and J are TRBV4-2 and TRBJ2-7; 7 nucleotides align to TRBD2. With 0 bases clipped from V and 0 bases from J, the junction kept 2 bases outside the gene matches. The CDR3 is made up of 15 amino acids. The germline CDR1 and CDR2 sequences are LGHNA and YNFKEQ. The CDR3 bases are TGTGCCAGCAGCCAAGAGGCGGGAGCCTCCTACGAGCAGTACTTC. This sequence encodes CASSQEAGASYEQYF.

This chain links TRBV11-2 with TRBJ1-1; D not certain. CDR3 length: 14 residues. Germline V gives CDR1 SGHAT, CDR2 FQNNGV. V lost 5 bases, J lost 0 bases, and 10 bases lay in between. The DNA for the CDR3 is TGTGCCAGCAGCCTCGGACTCCTGAACACTGAAGCTTTCTTT. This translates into CASSLGLLNTEAFF. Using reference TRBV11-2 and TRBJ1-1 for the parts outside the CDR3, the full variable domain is EAGVAQSPRYKIIEKRQSVAFWCNPISGHATLYWYQQILGQGPKLLIQFQNNGVVDDSQLPKDRFSAERLKGVDSTLKIQPAKLEDSAVYLCASSLGLLNTEAFFGQGTRLTVV.